These T cell receptor beta chains were read from a single sample in a study of radiotherapy plus CTLA-4 blockade in lung cancer. Sequencing was performed with immunoSEQ multiplex PCR; in TCRdb, only in-frame clones are kept and a portion is missing. The table lists about 98,000 clones, just over 85% of them singletons, with 4% to 6% in the top ten. This sample comprised peripheral blood, obtained from a patient treated with radiotherapy plus ipilimumab. The receptor set was obtained from a human donor with non-small cell lung cancer that progressed on radiotherapy plus ipilimumab. Both conserved end residues are part of each CDR3. The order of the fields is V gene, J gene, clone size, D gene, CDR3 protein, CDR3 DNA. D genes are given only for firm matches. The listing skips clone size in some rows; elsewhere it reads once, few, many or a size class.

>TRBV7-9|TRBJ1-2|once|.
CASSLVSYGYTF
TGTGCCAGCAGCTTAGTCTCCTATGGCTACACCTTC
>TRBV11-3|TRBJ2-7|once|.
CASSSSAVTEQYF
TGTGCCAGCAGCTCGTCAGCTGTTACGGAGCAGTACTTC
>TRBV7-3|TRBJ2-1|.|.
CASSSRDSPVLNEQFF
TGTGCCAGCAGCTCCAGGGACTCCCCAGTTCTCAATGAGCAGTTCTTC
>TRBV28|TRBJ1-2|.|.
CASSLFGLSYGYTF
TGTGCCAGCAGTTTGTTCGGTTTATCCTATGGCTACACCTTC
>TRBV13|TRBJ1-2|.|.
CASSLGGGAGYTF
TGTGCCAGCAGCTTAGGAGGGGGGGCTGGCTACACCTTC
>TRBV28|TRBJ2-7|.|.
CASSFSYEQYF
TGTGCCAGCAGTTTCTCCTACGAGCAGTACTTC
>TRBV18|TRBJ2-7|.|TRBD2
CASSPQVGGGRALGQYF
TGTGCCAGCTCACCTCAAGTCGGGGGCGGGAGGGCCCTCGGGCAGTACTTC
>TRBV7-9|TRBJ2-3|once|TRBD2
CASSPLSSGTSTDTQYF
TGTGCCAGCAGCCCCCTCTCTAGCGGCACTAGCACAGATACGCAGTATTTT
>TRBV7-2|TRBJ1-2|.|.
CASSFRTDYGYTF
TGTGCCAGCAGCTTCAGGACTGACTATGGCTACACCTTC
>TRBV15|TRBJ2-5|.|TRBD2
CATSNPGGLAGDRQETQYF
TGTGCCACCAGCAACCCAGGGGGACTAGCGGGAGATCGGCAAGAGACCCAGTACTTC
>TRBV5-6|TRBJ2-2|.|TRBD2
CASLLAGVPGELFF
TGTGCCAGCCTGCTAGCGGGAGTCCCCGGGGAGCTGTTTTTT
>TRBV28|TRBJ2-2|few|TRBD1
CASSFAQGIGELFF
TGTGCCAGCAGTTTCGCACAGGGGATAGGGGAGCTGTTTTTT
>TRBV4-1|TRBJ2-7|few|.
CASSLSSGSYEQYF
TGCGCCAGCAGCCTAAGTAGCGGTTCCTACGAGCAGTACTTC
>TRBV19|TRBJ1-2|.|.
CASSSMWGHDYGYTF
TGTGCCAGTAGCTCCATGTGGGGGCACGACTATGGCTACACCTTC
>TRBV4-1|TRBJ2-7|once|TRBD1
CASSQVRDRLSNEQYF
TGCGCCAGCAGCCAAGTACGGGACAGACTCTCTAACGAGCAGTACTTC
>TRBV29-1|TRBJ1-2|.|.
CSVNRGGGGYTF
TGCAGCGTCAACCGAGGGGGAGGGGGCTACACCTTC
>TRBV5-1|TRBJ2-7|.|TRBD2
CASSSTSGSFGEQYF
TGCGCCAGCAGCTCTACTAGCGGGAGTTTTGGTGAGCAGTACTTC
>TRBV15|TRBJ2-3|once|TRBD1
CATSRAYGQGTDTQYF
TGTGCCACCAGCAGAGCTTACGGACAGGGAACAGATACGCAGTATTTT
>TRBV30|TRBJ1-1|.|.
CAWKREGGTFF
TGTGCCTGGAAGCGGGAGGGGGGGACTTTCTTT
>TRBV11-3|TRBJ1-4|.|TRBD1
CASSLGQGTNEKLFF
TGTGCCAGCAGCTTGGGACAGGGGACTAATGAAAAACTGTTTTTT
>TRBV7-9|TRBJ1-5|.|.
CASSLAESEGQPQHF
TGTGCCAGCAGCTTAGCAGAGTCAGAAGGTCAGCCCCAGCATTTT
>TRBV2|TRBJ1-2|.|.
CASRLKQGYGYTF
TGTGCCAGCCGTTTAAAACAGGGCTATGGCTACACCTTC
>TRBV6-1|TRBJ1-1|.|.
CASSENRVGTEAFF
TGTGCCAGCAGTGAAAACAGGGTTGGGACTGAAGCTTTCTTT
>TRBV18|TRBJ1-1|.|.
CASSHREGDTEAFF
TGTGCCAGCTCACACAGGGAGGGGGACACTGAAGCTTTCTTT
>TRBV19|TRBJ1-4|.|TRBD1
CASSPGDRSLATNEKLFF
TGTGCCAGTAGTCCCGGGGACAGGAGCCTCGCAACTAATGAAAAACTGTTTTTT
>TRBV11-2|TRBJ2-3|once|TRBD2
CASTAGGRVDTQYF
TGTGCCAGCACCGCGGGGGGTAGGGTAGATACGCAGTATTTT
>TRBV11-3|TRBJ2-3|.|TRBD2
CASSPIPGLAGGPEDTQYF
TGTGCCAGCAGCCCAATACCCGGACTAGCGGGAGGGCCAGAAGATACGCAGTATTTT
>TRBV28|TRBJ1-5|.|.
CASSLGWEPQHF
TGTGCCAGCAGTTTAGGCTGGGAGCCCCAGCATTTT
>TRBV19|TRBJ2-2|.|TRBD1
CASSKGGQGRTGELFF
TGTGCCAGTAGCAAAGGGGGACAGGGACGGACCGGGGAGCTGTTTTTT
>TRBV9|TRBJ1-2|.|TRBD1
CASSDGDRGNYGYTF
TGTGCCAGCAGCGATGGGGACAGGGGGAACTATGGCTACACCTTC
>TRBV18|TRBJ2-2|.|.
CASSPPSQLSSTGELFF
TGTGCCAGCTCACCACCGAGCCAACTCAGCAGTACCGGGGAGCTGTTTTTT
>TRBV6-6|TRBJ1-5|once|.
CASSYGDTGAQPQHF
TGTGCCAGCAGTTACGGGGACACCGGCGCTCAGCCCCAGCATTTT
>TRBV21-1|TRBJ1-1|.|.
CASSSRSPGRTEAFF
TGTGCCAGCAGCTCTCGAAGTCCGGGACGGACTGAAGCTTTCTTT
>TRBV5-4|TRBJ2-2|.|.
CASSQELAELNTGELFF
TGTGCCAGCAGCCAAGAGTTAGCGGAGTTGAACACCGGGGAGCTGTTTTTT
>TRBV2|TRBJ2-3|.|.
CASRIGGSWMDTQYF
TGTGCCAGCAGGATAGGGGGGTCATGGATGGATACGCAGTATTTT
>TRBV18|TRBJ2-1|.|TRBD1
CASSPTGTGGYNEQFF
TGTGCCAGCTCACCCACCGGGACAGGGGGGTACAATGAGCAGTTCTTC
>TRBV11-2|TRBJ2-3|few|TRBD1
CASSDTDRGNTQYF
TGTGCCAGCAGCGATACAGACAGGGGAAATACGCAGTATTTT
>TRBV6-6|TRBJ2-5|.|TRBD2
CASGVGLSYQETQYF
TGTGCCAGCGGTGTGGGACTATCCTACCAAGAGACCCAGTACTTC
>TRBV5-1|TRBJ2-3|few|TRBD1
CASSSNRGLRDTQYF
TGCGCCAGCAGCTCGAACAGGGGGCTTAGGGATACGCAGTATTTT
>TRBV29-1|TRBJ2-1|.|.
CSVGETREQFF
TGCAGCGTTGGAGAGACCCGCGAGCAGTTCTTC
>TRBV2|TRBJ2-1|.|TRBD2
CASSEGIAGDLDNEQFF
TGTGCCAGCAGTGAAGGGATAGCGGGAGATCTTGACAATGAGCAGTTCTTC
>TRBV4-2|TRBJ2-7|.|.
CASSQGRLLYEQYF
TGTGCCAGCAGCCAAGGACGACTACTCTACGAGCAGTACTTC